A selection of T cell receptor beta chains follows, all from one sample in a study of T cell responses to AZD1222 COVID-19 vaccine. The protocol was immunoSEQ multiplex PCR, while the TCRdb copy is restricted to in-frame clones and leaves out a portion. The sample records about 79,000 clones, 89% being singletons. The material sequenced was peripheral blood, taken 28 days after the second AZD1222 dose. The receptors come from an adult who received the AZD1222 COVID-19 vaccine. Each CDR3 is given with its conserved first and last residue. Each record gives: V gene, CDR3 protein.

TRBV7-2	CASTAGTKTQYF
TRBV5-1	CASSLETGPNSPLHF
TRBV5-4	CASSPSGSSYEQYF
TRBV29-1	CSAGIPNEKLFF
TRBV5-1	CASSLATNQPQHF
TRBV4-2	CASSQGDDGNQPQHF
TRBV7-8	CASSLMGGGSNQPQHF
TRBV3-1/TRBV3-2	CASSQDSGRPRTGELFF
TRBV5-1	CASSLASGKGTYEQYF
TRBV7-8	CASSPGAGGLAGTQYF
TRBV24-1	CATSDPRGQGNQPQHF
TRBV13	CASSLRVMVFQETQYF
TRBV5-1	CASSLIPSGANVLTF
TRBV11-2	CASSLVSLVSTQYF
TRBV5-1	CASSLSIAGDNEQFF
TRBV9	CASSVVSAASTDTQYF
TRBV5-6	CASSSWDGEETQYF
TRBV10-1	CASSLGASGRNEQYF
TRBV3-1/TRBV3-2	CASSPPGELNTQYF
TRBV9	CASSRGTGSGYGYTF
TRBV3-1/TRBV3-2	CASSQDGQGARGYTF
TRBV24-1	CATSDLPPPGQYF
TRBV15	CATSAQTGGRELFF
TRBV19	CASSIRGANTEAFF
TRBV7-2	CASSPPGQLGNTIYF
TRBV27	CASSFIAGGPYEQYF